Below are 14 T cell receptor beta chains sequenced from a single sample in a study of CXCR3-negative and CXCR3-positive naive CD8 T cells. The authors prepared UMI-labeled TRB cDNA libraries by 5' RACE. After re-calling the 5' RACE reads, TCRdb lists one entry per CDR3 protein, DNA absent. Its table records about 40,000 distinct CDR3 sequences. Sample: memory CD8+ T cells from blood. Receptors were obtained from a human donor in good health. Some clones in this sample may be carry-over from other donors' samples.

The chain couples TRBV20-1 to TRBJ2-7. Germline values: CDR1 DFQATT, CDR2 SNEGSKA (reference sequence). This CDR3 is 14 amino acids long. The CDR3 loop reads CSAFSGDSSYEQYF.

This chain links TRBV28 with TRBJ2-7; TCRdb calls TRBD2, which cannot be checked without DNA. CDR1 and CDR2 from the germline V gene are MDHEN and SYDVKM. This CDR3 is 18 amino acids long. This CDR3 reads CASSTPGTRPPLSPEQYF.

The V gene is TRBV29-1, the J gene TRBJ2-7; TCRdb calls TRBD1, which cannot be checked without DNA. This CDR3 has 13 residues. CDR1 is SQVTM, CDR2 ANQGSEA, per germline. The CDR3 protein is CSVVGGTGYEQYF.

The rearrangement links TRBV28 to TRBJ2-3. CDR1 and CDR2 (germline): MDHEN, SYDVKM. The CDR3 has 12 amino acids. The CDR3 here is CASSFLSDTQYF.

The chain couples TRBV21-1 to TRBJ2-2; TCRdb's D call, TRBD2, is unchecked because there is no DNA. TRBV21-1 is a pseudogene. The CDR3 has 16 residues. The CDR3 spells CASSLVAGVNTGELFF.

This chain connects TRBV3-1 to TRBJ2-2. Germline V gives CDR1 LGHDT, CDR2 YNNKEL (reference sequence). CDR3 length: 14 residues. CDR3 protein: CASSANPNTGELFF.

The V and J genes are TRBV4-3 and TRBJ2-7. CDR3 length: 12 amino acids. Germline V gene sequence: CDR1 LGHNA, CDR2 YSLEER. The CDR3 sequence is CASSHERYEQYF.

This chain's CDR3 is CASSIDTDALDSYEQYF. This chain connects TRBV19 to TRBJ2-7; TCRdb's D call of TRBD1 is untestable without DNA. This CDR3 is 17 amino acids long. Germline CDR1 reads LNHDA; CDR2 reads SQIVND (reference sequence).

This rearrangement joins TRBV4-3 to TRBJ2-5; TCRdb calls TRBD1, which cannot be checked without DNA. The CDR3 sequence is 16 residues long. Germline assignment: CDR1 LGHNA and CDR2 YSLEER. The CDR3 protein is CASSQEGTGTQETQYF.

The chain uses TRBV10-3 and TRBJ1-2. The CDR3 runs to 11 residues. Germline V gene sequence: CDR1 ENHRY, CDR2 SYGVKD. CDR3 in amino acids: CAIAGSHGYTF.

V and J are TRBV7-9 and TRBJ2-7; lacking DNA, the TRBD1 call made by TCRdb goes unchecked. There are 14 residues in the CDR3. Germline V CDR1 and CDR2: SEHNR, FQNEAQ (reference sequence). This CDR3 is CASSSTRGPYEQYF.

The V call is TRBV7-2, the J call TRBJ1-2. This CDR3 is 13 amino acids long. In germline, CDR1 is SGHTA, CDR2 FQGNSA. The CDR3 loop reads CASSDRLDYGYTF.

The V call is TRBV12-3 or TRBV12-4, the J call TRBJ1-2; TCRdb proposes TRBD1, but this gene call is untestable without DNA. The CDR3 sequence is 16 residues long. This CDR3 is CASSPDQGGGIYGYTF.

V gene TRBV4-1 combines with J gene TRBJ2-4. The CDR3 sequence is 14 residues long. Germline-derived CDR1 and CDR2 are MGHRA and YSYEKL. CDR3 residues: CASSPWASKNIQYF.